These 30 T cell receptor beta chains originate from one sample sequenced in a study of radiotherapy plus CTLA-4 blockade in lung cancer. Assay used: immunoSEQ multiplex PCR; TCRdb lists only in-frame clones, some missing. This table has 81,000 or so clones, about four fifths appearing once. Sequenced here: peripheral blood, sampled from a patient treated with radiotherapy plus ipilimumab. The receptors here all came from a human donor with non-small cell lung cancer that progressed on radiotherapy plus ipilimumab.

This sequence joins TRBV18 and TRBJ1-1, with 10 nucleotides matching TRBD1. This CDR3 region has 14 residues. In germline, CDR1 is KGHSH, CDR2 LQKENI. The V and J ends lost 6 bases and 0 bases, in that order; junction bases with no gene match: 1. CDR3 sequence: CASSTGGLNTEAFF. The CDR3, as DNA: TGTGCCAGCTCGACAGGGGGCTTGAACACTGAAGCTTTCTTT.

The rearrangement joins TRBV9 to TRBJ2-2; tentatively, D is TRBD2 (6 bases). Trimming cost V 6 bases and J 2 bases, with 11 bases left between them. Germline V gene data show CDR1 as SGDLS and CDR2 as YYNGEE. The length of the CDR3 is 14 residues. CDR3 sequence reads: CASTGTPNTGELFF. CDR3 coding DNA: TGTGCCAGCACCGGGACTCCTAACACCGGGGAGCTGTTTTTT.

The V and J genes are TRBV25-1 and TRBJ1-4; D possibly corresponds to TRBD1 (5 bases). CDR3 size: 14 residues. The V gene lost 6 bases and the J gene lost 8 bases, with 16 bases spanning the gap. The germline V gene encodes CDR1 MGHDK and CDR2 SYGVNS. This chain's CDR3 is CASSKGFPEEKLFF. The DNA of the CDR3 is TGTGCCAGCAGCAAGGGGTTCCCAGAAGAAAAACTGTTTTTT.

The chain is built from TRBV6-5 and TRBJ1-2; D might be TRBD1 (6 bases). Germline CDR1 MNHEY, CDR2 SVGAGI. The CDR3 totals 14 residues. V shed 6 bases and J shed 5 bases, with 16 bases lying between them. CDR3 sequence reads: CASRPYRVGYGYTF. CDR3 coding DNA: TGTGCCAGCAGGCCCTACAGGGTAGGGTATGGCTACACCTTC.

The CDR3: CASSGAGALYGYGYTF. The CDR3, as DNA: TGTGCCAGCAGTGGGGCTGGGGCGCTGTATGGCTATGGCTACACCTTC. The genes are TRBV6-1 and TRBJ1-2; possible D gene TRBD1, 5 bases. The V gene's germline CDR1 is MNHNS and CDR2 SASEGT. The CDR3 contains 16 residues. Trimming removed 4 bases from V and 4 bases from J, with 19 bases in between.

The chain couples TRBV7-2 to TRBJ2-1; perhaps TRBD1 as D (6 bases). Per germline, CDR1 SGHTA and CDR2 FQGNSA. This CDR3 has 13 amino acids. V was pared by 6 bases and J by 4 bases, with 10 bases between. The CDR3 nucleotides are TGTGCCAGCAGACAAACAGGGTACAATGAGCAGTTCTTC. Amino acids: CASRQTGYNEQFF.

J is TRBJ2-1 and V is TRBV27; D uncertain. V lost 6 bases to trimming and J lost 1 base, with 7 bases between them. The CDR3 contains 13 residues. From germline, CDR1 is MNHEY and CDR2 SMNVEV (reference sequence). CDR3 loop: CASRDLSYNEQFF. DNA of the CDR3: TGTGCCAGCAGAGACTTATCCTACAATGAGCAGTTCTTC.

This chain joins TRBV7-2 and TRBJ1-5, with 7 bases aligning to TRBD1. Germline lookup yields CDR1 SGHTA and CDR2 FQGNSA. J gave up 2 bases and V 5 bases, and 3 bases lay outside the gene matches. The CDR3 consists of 14 residues. The CDR3 DNA reads TGTGCCAGCAGCGCCGACAGGGGCAATCAGCCCCAGCATTTT. As protein: CASSADRGNQPQHF.

The chain uses TRBV7-2 and TRBJ1-1; D not certain. Germline CDR1 and CDR2: SGHTA and FQGNSA. Trimming took off 5 bases at V and 2 bases at J, with 15 bases between the two ends. CDR3 length: 15 amino acids. The CDR3 is CASSGFRTSNTEAFF. CDR3 coding DNA: TGTGCCAGCAGCGGGTTTCGGACGTCCAACACTGAAGCTTTCTTT. Supplemented by reference TRBV7-2 and TRBJ1-1, the full variable domain reads GAGVSQSPSNKVTEKGKDVELRCDPISGHTALYWYRQSLGQGLEFLIYFQGNSAPDKSGLPSDRFSAERTGGSVSTLTIQRTQQEDSAVYLCASSGFRTSNTEAFFGQGTRLTVV.

This sequence joins TRBV10-3 and TRBJ1-6, with 7 bases identical to TRBD1. The CDR3 spans 12 residues. Germline loops: CDR1 ENHRY, CDR2 SYGVKD. The V and J ends lost 4 bases and 10 bases, in that order; junction bases with no gene match: 1. Here the CDR3 DNA reads TGTGCCATCAGTGCAGGGGGGTCACCCCTCCACTTT. It specifies CAISAGGSPLHF.

This clone was seen a handful of times. V gene TRBV7-6 combines with J gene TRBJ2-1, with TRBD1 identical over 8 bases. The V gene end was trimmed by 5 bases and the J gene end by 6 bases; junction bases not matched to a gene: 9. Germline CDR1 and CDR2: SGHVS and FNYEAQ. This CDR3 has 15 amino acids. The CDR3 sequence is CASSAGQAYFNEQFF. CDR3 nucleotides: TGTGCCAGCAGCGCGGGACAGGCATACTTCAATGAGCAGTTCTTC.

This clone occurred once. The gene calls are TRBV6-5 and TRBJ2-2; 8 nucleotides align to TRBD2. The V segment lost 4 bases and the J segment 0 bases; nucleotides outside the gene matches: 4. CDR3 size: 16 residues. CDR1 is MNHEY and CDR2 is SVGAGI in the germline V gene. The CDR3 nucleotides are TGTGCCAGCAGTTCCCCGGGGGGGGCGAACACCGGGGAGCTGTTTTTT. This codes for CASSSPGGANTGELFF.

As to this clone: The sample holds other DNA sequences that translate to the same CDR3. The chain joins TRBV7-2 to TRBJ2-3; D is possibly TRBD2 (6 bases). Trimming stripped 3 bases from V and 3 bases from J, with 7 bases between. Germline CDR1 reads SGHTA; CDR2 reads FQGNSA. This CDR3 comprises 13 residues. The CDR3 bases are TGTGCCAGCAGCTTTAGCGGAACAGATACGCAGTATTTT. Translated: CASSFSGTDTQYF.

The chain carries TRBV25-1 and TRBJ2-7, with D unclear. This CDR3 is built from 12 residues. The germline CDR1 and CDR2 sequences are MGHDK and SYGVNS. The V and J ends lost 3 bases and 9 bases respectively, with 12 bases between them. The CDR3 reads CASSDPPHGQYF. CDR3 bases: TGTGCCAGCAGTGACCCCCCACACGGGCAGTACTTC.

V and J are TRBV28 and TRBJ2-7, with D unclear. CDR1 and CDR2 from the germline V gene are MDHEN and SYDVKM. The CDR3 runs to 12 residues. V dropped 5 bases and J dropped 8 bases, with 13 bases sitting between them. In DNA form, the CDR3 reads TGTGCCAGCAGTCCGCCCAACTCGCAGCAGTACTTC. Its translation: CASSPPNSQQYF.

The V gene is TRBV10-3, the J gene TRBJ2-1, with 9 bases lining up with TRBD2. The germline V gene encodes CDR1 ENHRY and CDR2 SYGVKD. The CDR3 has 17 amino acids. V was clipped by 2 bases and J by 6 bases; unmatched bases: 11. CDR3 residues: CAISEPLAGVIANEQFF. CDR3 DNA sequence: TGTGCCATCAGTGAGCCCTTAGCGGGAGTGATCGCCAATGAGCAGTTCTTC.

The chain employs TRBV14 and TRBJ2-1; possible D gene TRBD2, 7 bases. Deletions cut 0 bases from V and 4 bases from J, with 16 bases between. This CDR3 is 17 amino acids long. CDR1 is SGHDN, CDR2 FVKESK, per germline. The CDR3 spells CASSQDGGRGIYNEQFF. CDR3 DNA sequence: TGTGCCAGCAGCCAAGACGGGGGGAGGGGGATTTACAATGAGCAGTTCTTC.

The chain joins TRBV18 to TRBJ1-1; D unresolved. CDR3 length: 13 amino acids. Germline V gene lookup returns CDR1 KGHSH and CDR2 LQKENI. Trimming took off 6 bases at V and 3 bases at J, with 11 bases between the two ends. CDR3: CASSIGGDTEAFF. As DNA, the CDR3 is TGTGCCAGCTCTATAGGTGGGGACACTGAAGCTTTCTTT. Looking up the rest from reference TRBV18 and TRBJ1-1 gives the full variable domain: NAGVMQNPRHLVRRRGQEARLRCSPMKGHSHVYWYRQLPEEGLKFMVYLQKENIIDESGMPKERFSAEFPKEGPSILRIQQVVRGDSAAYFCASSIGGDTEAFFGQGTRLTVV.

The genes are TRBV7-2 and TRBJ2-5; the match to TRBD2 covers 8 bases. This CDR3 is 17 amino acids long. The V segment lost 0 bases and the J segment 5 bases; nucleotides outside the gene matches: 11. Germline V gene lookup returns CDR1 SGHTA and CDR2 FQGNSA. The CDR3 spells CASSLALRGTSVETQYF. CDR3 nucleotide sequence: TGTGCCAGCAGCTTAGCCTTAAGGGGGACTAGTGTCGAGACCCAGTACTTC.

V gene TRBV19 combines with J gene TRBJ2-5; no definite D call. Germline V lookup: CDR1 LNHDA, CDR2 SQIVND (reference sequence). CDR3 size: 12 residues. Trimming pared 10 bases from V and 2 bases from J, leaving 11 bases between. Written as DNA, the CDR3 is TGTGCCACTAAAGGCCGTCAAGAGACCCAGTACTTC. As protein: CATKGRQETQYF.

This clone has a handful of counts. This sequence joins TRBV28 and TRBJ1-6; TRBD1 is a possible D gene (6 bases). The CDR3 sequence is 15 residues long. Trimming cost V 7 bases and J 13 bases, with 23 bases left between them. Germline V gene lookup returns CDR1 MDHEN and CDR2 SYDVKM. CDR3 in DNA: TGTGCCAGCAAGGAAAACAGGGCCCCTCCGGGGCCCCTCCACTTT. Protein product: CASKENRAPPGPLHF. Full variable domain (remainder filled in from reference TRBV28 and TRBJ1-6): DVKVTQSSRYLVKRTGEKVFLECVQDMDHENMFWYRQDPGLGLRLIYFSYDVKMKEKGDIPEGYSVSREKKERFSLILESASTNQTSMYLCASKENRAPPGPLHFGNGTRLTVT.

The chain uses TRBV10-3 and TRBJ2-3; D is ambiguous. CDR3 length equals 13 residues. Germline CDR1 is ENHRY and CDR2 is SYGVKD. Trimming pared 9 bases from V and 1 base from J, leaving 11 bases between. CDR3 region: CAIASPGTDTQYF. The CDR3 DNA is TGTGCCATAGCAAGTCCTGGCACAGATACGCAGTATTTT.

The rearrangement joins TRBV11-2 to TRBJ1-1; the D gene is possibly TRBD1 (6 bases). V lost 1 base and J lost 5, with 11 bases in between. The CDR3 is made up of 14 amino acids. CDR1 SGHAT and CDR2 FQNNGV come from the germline V gene. CDR3 nucleotides: TGTGCCAGCAGCTTAGCCCGGCAGGGGACTGAAGCTTTCTTT. It specifies CASSLARQGTEAFF.

CDR3 sequence (DNA): TGTGCCAGTAGTATCCCAGGGGGGATCTATGGCTACACCTTC. Amino acid sequence: CASSIPGGIYGYTF. The chain joins TRBV19 to TRBJ1-2; 7 nucleotides align to TRBD1. The CDR3 totals 14 residues. V shed 3 bases, J shed 4 bases, and the junction held 5 bases outside the gene matches. Per germline, CDR1 LNHDA and CDR2 SQIVND (reference sequence). Complete variable domain (other parts from reference TRBV19 and TRBJ1-2): DGGITQSPKYLFRKEGQNVTLSCEQNLNHDAMYWYRQDPGQGLRLIYYSQIVNDFQKGDIAEGYSVSREKKESFPLTVTSAQKNPTAFYLCASSIPGGIYGYTFGSGTRLTVV.

The CDR3 coding sequence is TGCGCCAGCTCGCTCCGGGCCGAGAGGTGCGAGCAGTACTTC. It codes for CASSLRAERCEQYF. V is TRBV23-1 and J is TRBJ2-7, with D unclear. TRBV23-1 is reported as an ORF; its role is uncertain. V lost 8 bases to trimming and J lost 6 bases, with 20 bases between them. This CDR3 spans 14 amino acids.

The rearrangement uses TRBV18 and TRBJ2-1; D not certain. Between the trimmed V and J ends, which lost 6 bases and 4 bases, there was a span of 10 bases. There are 13 residues in the CDR3. Per the germline V gene, CDR1 is KGHSH and CDR2 is LQKENI. DNA for the CDR3: TGTGCCAGCTCCGGTCGTGGGTACAATGAGCAGTTCTTC. The encoded protein is CASSGRGYNEQFF.

This clone has just one count. The genes are TRBV6-5 and TRBJ1-5, with D uncertain. The CDR3 length is 14 residues. V lost 4 bases, J lost 0 bases, and 7 bases lay in between. Per the germline V gene, CDR1 is MNHEY and CDR2 is SVGAGI. CDR3 in amino acids: CASSSLPSNQPQHF. The CDR3 DNA follows: TGTGCCAGCAGTTCACTACCTAGCAATCAGCCCCAGCATTTT.

J is TRBJ2-5 and V is TRBV5-1; 9 bases are shared with TRBD2. The CDR3 is 17 residues long. V gave up 0 bases and J gave up 2 bases; unmatched junction bases: 8. Germline CDR1 and CDR2: SGHRS and YFSETQ. This chain's CDR3 is CASSLGASGALQETQYF. In DNA form, the CDR3 reads TGCGCCAGCAGCTTGGGAGCTAGCGGGGCGCTGCAAGAGACCCAGTACTTC.

This clone was observed a handful of times. V is TRBV11-2 and J is TRBJ2-7; unclear D gene. The germline V gene has CDR1 SGHAT and CDR2 FQNNGV. CDR3 length: 11 residues. The V end was cut by 3 bases, the J end by 1 base, with 1 base between. The CDR3 is CASSFSYEQYF. As DNA, the CDR3 is TGTGCCAGCAGCTTTTCCTACGAGCAGTACTTC.

This rearrangement joins TRBV28 to TRBJ1-1, with D unresolved. The CDR3 loop spans 14 amino acids. Per the germline V gene, CDR1 is MDHEN and CDR2 is SYDVKM. Trimming took 8 bases from V and 5 from J, leaving 18 bases between them. For the CDR3, the DNA is TGTGCCAGCCGACTAGACCTCATTCCTACTGAAGCTTTCTTT. Translation gives CASRLDLIPTEAFF.